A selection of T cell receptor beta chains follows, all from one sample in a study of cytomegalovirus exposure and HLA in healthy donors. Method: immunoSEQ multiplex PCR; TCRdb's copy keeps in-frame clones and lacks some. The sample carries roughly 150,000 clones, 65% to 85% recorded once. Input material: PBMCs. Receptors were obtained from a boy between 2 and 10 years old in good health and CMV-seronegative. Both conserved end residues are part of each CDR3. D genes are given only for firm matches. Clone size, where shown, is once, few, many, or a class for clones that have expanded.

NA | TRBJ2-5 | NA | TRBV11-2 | CASSLFLETQYF | TGTGCCAGCAGCTTATTCTTGGAGACCCAGTACTTC
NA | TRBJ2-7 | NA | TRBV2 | CASSGQLRGSYEQYF | TGTGCCAGCAGTGGACAGTTAAGGGGCTCCTACGAGCAGTACTTC
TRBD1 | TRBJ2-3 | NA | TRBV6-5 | CASSFRGDTQYF | TGTGCCAGCAGCTTCAGGGGGGATACGCAGTATTTT
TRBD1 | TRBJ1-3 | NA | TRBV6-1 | CASSWTGFGNTIYF | TGTGCCAGCTCCTGGACAGGATTTGGAAACACCATATATTTT
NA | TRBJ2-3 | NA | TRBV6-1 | CASSESSLIATDTQYF | TGTGCCAGCAGTGAAAGTAGTTTGATAGCAACAGATACGCAGTATTTT
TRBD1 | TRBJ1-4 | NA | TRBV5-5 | CASNPGTGATNEKLFF | TGTGCCAGCAATCCCGGGACAGGGGCAACTAATGAAAAACTGTTTTTT
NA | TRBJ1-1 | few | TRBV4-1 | CASRPLGDTEAFF | TGCGCCAGCAGGCCGCTAGGGGACACTGAAGCTTTCTTT
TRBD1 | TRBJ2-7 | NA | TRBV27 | CASSPTGDREEQYF | TGTGCCAGCAGTCCCACAGGGGATCGCGAGGAGCAGTACTTC
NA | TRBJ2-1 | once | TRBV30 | CAWSRTPTGDEQFF | TGTGCCTGGAGCAGGACTCCGACGGGCGATGAGCAGTTCTTC
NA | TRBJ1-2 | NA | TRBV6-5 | CASSYSMGAGGYTF | TGTGCCAGCAGTTACTCGATGGGGGCTGGTGGCTACACCTTC
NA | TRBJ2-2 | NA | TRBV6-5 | CASSSLSGELFF | TGTGCCAGCAGTTCACTCTCCGGGGAGCTGTTTTTT
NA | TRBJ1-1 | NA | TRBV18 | CASSPGTPSTEAFF | TGTGCCAGCTCACCAGGCACACCTTCCACTGAAGCTTTCTTT
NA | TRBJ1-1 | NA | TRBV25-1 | CASSALTGYNTEAFF | TGTGCCAGCAGTGCTTTGACAGGTTATAACACTGAAGCTTTCTTT
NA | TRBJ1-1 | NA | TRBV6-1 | CASSVMVGAEAFF | TGTGCCAGCAGTGTTATGGTGGGCGCTGAAGCTTTCTTT
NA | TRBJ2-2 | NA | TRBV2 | CASRGGGTMELFF | TGTGCCAGCAGGGGTGGGGGGACGATGGAGCTGTTTTTT
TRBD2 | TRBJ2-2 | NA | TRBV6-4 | CASRTSGGTGELFF | TGTGCCAGCAGGACTAGCGGGGGCACCGGGGAGCTGTTTTTT
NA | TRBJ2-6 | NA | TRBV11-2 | CASSLVRSLSGANVLTF | TGTGCCAGCAGCTTAGTCCGGAGTTTATCTGGGGCCAACGTCCTGACTTTC
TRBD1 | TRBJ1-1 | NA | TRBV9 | CASSLTPGTANTEAFF | TGTGCCAGCAGCCTTACTCCCGGGACAGCCAACACTGAAGCTTTCTTT
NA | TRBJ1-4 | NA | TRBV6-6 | CASRTGGSTNEKLFF | TGTGCCAGCAGAACGGGGGGGTCAACTAATGAAAAACTGTTTTTT
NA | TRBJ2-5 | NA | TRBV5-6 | CASSLESGVGTQYF | TGTGCCAGCAGCCTGGAGTCAGGGGTCGGGACCCAGTACTTC
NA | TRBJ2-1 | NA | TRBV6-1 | CASIMSGYTYNEQFF | TGTGCCAGCATCATGAGCGGTTATACCTACAATGAGCAGTTCTTC
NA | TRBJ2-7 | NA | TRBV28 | CASSPRGYEQYF | TGTGCCAGCAGTCCTCGCGGATACGAGCAGTACTTC
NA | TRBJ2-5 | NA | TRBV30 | CAWNLGIEETQYF | TGTGCCTGGAACCTCGGGATCGAAGAGACCCAGTACTTC
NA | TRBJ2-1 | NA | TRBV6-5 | CASSSTRPPLNEQFF | TGTGCCAGCAGCTCTACTAGACCCCCCCTAAATGAGCAGTTCTTC
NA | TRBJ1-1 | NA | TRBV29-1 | CSVFYRVGTEAFF | TGCAGCGTTTTCTACAGGGTCGGCACTGAAGCTTTCTTT
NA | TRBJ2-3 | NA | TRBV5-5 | CASSLPSVRTDTQYF | TGTGCCAGCAGCTTGCCTAGCGTACGCACAGATACGCAGTATTTT
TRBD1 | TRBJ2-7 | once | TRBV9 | CASSPTGGYEQYF | TGTGCCAGCAGCCCGACAGGGGGCTACGAGCAGTACTTC
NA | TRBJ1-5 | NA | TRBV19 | CASSMGGGYQPQHF | TGTGCCAGTAGTATGGGGGGAGGATATCAGCCCCAGCATTTT
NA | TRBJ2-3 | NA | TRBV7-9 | CASSLFPPRGLSTDTQYF | TGTGCCAGCAGCTTATTTCCGCCGCGGGGGCTGAGCACAGATACGCAGTATTTT
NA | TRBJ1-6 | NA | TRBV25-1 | CASSESRHNSPLHF | TGTGCCAGCAGTGAGAGCAGGCATAATTCACCCCTCCACTTT
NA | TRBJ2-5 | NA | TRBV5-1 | CASSRGGEETQYF | TGCGCCAGCAGCCGAGGGGGTGAAGAGACCCAGTACTTC
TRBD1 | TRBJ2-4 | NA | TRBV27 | CASRGTGQGSPNIQYF | TGTGCCAGCAGGGGAACGGGACAGGGGTCCCCAAACATTCAGTACTTC
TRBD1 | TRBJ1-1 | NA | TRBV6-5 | CASSSRDRGVNTEAFF | TGTGCCAGCAGTTCTCGGGACAGGGGGGTGAACACTGAAGCTTTCTTT
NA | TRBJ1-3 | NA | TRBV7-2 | CASRPGGGFRNTIYF | TGTGCCAGCAGACCCGGGGGGGGCTTTAGAAACACCATATATTTT
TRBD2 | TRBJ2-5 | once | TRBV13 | CASSPLRRGQETQYF | TGTGCCAGCAGCCCCCTAAGGCGGGGGCAAGAGACCCAGTACTTC
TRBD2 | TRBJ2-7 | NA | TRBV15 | CATSSSGSGPYEQYF | TGTGCCACCAGCAGTAGCGGGAGTGGCCCCTACGAGCAGTACTTC
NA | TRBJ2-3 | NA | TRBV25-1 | CASSARVTDTQYF | TGTGCCAGCAGTGCCAGGGTTACAGATACGCAGTATTTT
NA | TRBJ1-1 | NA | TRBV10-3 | CAISESGRANTEAFF | TGTGCCATCAGTGAGTCGGGCAGAGCGAACACTGAAGCTTTCTTT
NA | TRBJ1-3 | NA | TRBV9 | CASSLTNSGNTIYF | TGTGCCAGCAGCCTGACAAACTCTGGAAACACCATATATTTT
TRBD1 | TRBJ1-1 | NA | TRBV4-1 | CASSQNHPPDTGGFHTEAFF | TGCGCCAGCAGCCAAAACCACCCTCCTGACACAGGGGGCTTCCACACTGAAGCTTTCTTT
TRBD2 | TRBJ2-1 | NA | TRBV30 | CAWRSSGYYNEQFF | TGTGCCTGGAGATCTAGCGGTTACTACAATGAGCAGTTCTTC
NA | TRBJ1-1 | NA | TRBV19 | CASSIEGERGEAFF | TGTGCCAGTAGTATAGAAGGGGAAAGGGGTGAAGCTTTCTTT
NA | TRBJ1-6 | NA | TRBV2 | CASSESREGPLHF | TGTGCCAGCAGTGAGTCTAGGGAGGGACCCCTCCACTTT
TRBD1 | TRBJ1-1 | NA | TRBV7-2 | CASSLARGTGGTEAFF | TGTGCCAGCAGCTTAGCGAGAGGGACAGGGGGCACTGAAGCTTTCTTT
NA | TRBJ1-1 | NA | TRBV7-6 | CASSLGRTGRNTEAFF | TGTGCCAGCAGCTTAGGAAGGACGGGGAGGAACACTGAAGCTTTCTTT
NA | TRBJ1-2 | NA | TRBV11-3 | CASSLVQGRPNYGYTF | TGTGCCAGCAGCTTAGTCCAGGGCCGGCCTAACTATGGCTACACCTTC
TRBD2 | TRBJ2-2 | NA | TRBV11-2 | CASSLNPPGLAGVTGELFF | TGTGCCAGCAGCTTAAACCCCCCCGGACTAGCGGGAGTCACCGGGGAGCTGTTTTTT